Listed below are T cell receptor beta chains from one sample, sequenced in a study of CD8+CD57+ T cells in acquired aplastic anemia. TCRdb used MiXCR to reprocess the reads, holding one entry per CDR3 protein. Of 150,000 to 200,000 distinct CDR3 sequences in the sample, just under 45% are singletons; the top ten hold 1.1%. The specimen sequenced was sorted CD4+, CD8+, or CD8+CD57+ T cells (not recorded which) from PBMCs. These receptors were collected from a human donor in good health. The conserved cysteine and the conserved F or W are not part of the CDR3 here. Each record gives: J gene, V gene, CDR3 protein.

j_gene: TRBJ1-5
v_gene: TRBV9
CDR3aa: ASSAQGAAQPQH

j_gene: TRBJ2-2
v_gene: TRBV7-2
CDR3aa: ASSLLGSANTGELF

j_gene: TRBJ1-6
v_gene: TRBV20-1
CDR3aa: SASGGEMAIH

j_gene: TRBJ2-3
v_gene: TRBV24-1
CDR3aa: ATSDTLDTQY

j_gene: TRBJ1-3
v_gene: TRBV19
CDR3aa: ASSRGFGNTIY

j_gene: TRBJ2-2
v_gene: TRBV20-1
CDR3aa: SAGTGGKATGELF

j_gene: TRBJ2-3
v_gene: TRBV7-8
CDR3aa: ASSWRLATDTQY

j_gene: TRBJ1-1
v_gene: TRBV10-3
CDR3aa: VISAGQGNTEAF

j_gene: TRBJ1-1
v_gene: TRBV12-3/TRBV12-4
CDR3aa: ASSRSGGAKAEAF

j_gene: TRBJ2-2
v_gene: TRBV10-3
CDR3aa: AFSRGRGSAGELF

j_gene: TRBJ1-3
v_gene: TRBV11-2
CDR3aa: ASSPIPGKGPETGNTIY

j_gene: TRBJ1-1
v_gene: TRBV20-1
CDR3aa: SASLENTEAF

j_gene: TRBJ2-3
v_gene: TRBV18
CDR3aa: ASSPPNRDTQY

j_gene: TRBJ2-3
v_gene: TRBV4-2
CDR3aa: ASTRSGGGRTDTQY

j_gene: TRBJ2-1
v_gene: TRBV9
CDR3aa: ASSVGLANEQF

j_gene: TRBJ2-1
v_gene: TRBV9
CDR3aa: ASSVGTGTSGTYNEQF

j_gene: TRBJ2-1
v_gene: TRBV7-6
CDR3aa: ASGPVRDRNGQF